This T cell receptor beta chain came from a study of cytomegalovirus exposure and HLA in healthy donors. With 7 bases removed from V and 1 base from J, the gap between germline ends came to 10 bases. This CDR3 has 12 residues. Germline CDR1 and CDR2: SQVTM and ANQGSEA. Remarks on this clone: Its antigen remains unknown.

General study findings and limits: 16,951 TCR beta sequences were associated with HLA alleles at 0.05 false discovery rate in a later analysis. A few of the chains that were CMV-associated were confirmed in vitro to be specific for CMV antigens. Immune exposure information comprised only CMV serostatus.

A multiplex PCR was run with 60 Vbeta primers and 13 Jbeta primers. TCRdb's copy holds only in-frame clones and misses some; the assay was immunoSEQ multiplex PCR. Its table lists under 40,000 clones. The gene calls are TRBV29-1 and TRBJ1-1, with D possibly TRBD1 on 5 matching bases. The sequenced sample was PBMCs. The TCR sequence derives from a middle-aged woman in good health and CMV-seropositive. This chain's CDR3 is CSGRDGNTEAFF. CDR3 sequence (DNA): TGCAGCGGGAGGGACGGGAACACTGAAGCTTTCTTT. Drawing the rest from reference TRBV29-1 and TRBJ1-1, the complete variable domain is SAVISQKPSRDICQRGTSLTIQCQVDSQVTMMFWYRQQPGQSLTLIATANQGSEATYESGFVIDKFPISRPNLTFSTLTVSNMSPEDSSIYLCSGRDGNTEAFFGQGTRLTVV.